Shown below are 15 T cell receptor beta chains from a single sample sequenced in a study of blood T cell repertoires in COVID-19. Using immunoSEQ multiplex PCR, the repertoire was profiled, and TCRdb retains in-frame clones only, with some absent. The sample lists some 130,000 clones, about 72% occurring once. Sequenced input: peripheral blood. These receptors all come from a woman in her sixties or seventies with acute or convalescent COVID-19.

This chain links TRBV19 with TRBJ2-5; 9 bases match TRBD2. Germline V lookup: CDR1 LNHDA, CDR2 SQIVND (reference sequence). The CDR3 is made up of 15 amino acids. The V segment lost 1 base and the J segment 5 bases; nucleotides outside the gene matches: 5. Here the CDR3 reads CASSIVAGVRETQYF. Written as DNA, the CDR3 is TGTGCCAGTAGTATAGTAGCGGGAGTGAGGGAGACCCAGTACTTC.

The CDR3 coding sequence is TGTGCCAGCAGTGAGTTGGGGGGAGAGAACACTGAAGCTTTCTTT. It encodes CASSELGGENTEAFF. The chain links TRBV2 to TRBJ1-1; perhaps TRBD1 as D (5 bases). Germline CDR1 reads SNHLY; CDR2 reads FYNNEI. This CDR3 has 15 amino acids. The V end lost 3 bases, the J end lost 1 base, and 12 bases lay between the germline ends.

The chain couples TRBV4-3 to TRBJ1-6, with 11 bases fitting TRBD1. This CDR3 is 16 amino acids long. Germline CDR1 LGHNA, CDR2 YSLEER. The V gene end was trimmed by 0 bases and the J gene end by 6 bases; junction bases not matched to a gene: 1. As DNA, the CDR3 is TGCGCCAGCAGCCAAGACGGGACAGGGGGTAATTCACCCCTCCACTTT. It specifies CASSQDGTGGNSPLHF.

The chain joins TRBV21-1 to TRBJ2-5; the table's TRBD1 call for D was not verified on the DNA. TRBV21-1 is a known pseudogene. This CDR3 is built from 13 residues. CDR3 region: CASSKTELETQYF. CDR3 bases: TGTGCCAGCAGCAAGACAGAGCTAGAGACCCAGTACTTC.

The chain is built from TRBV19 and TRBJ2-2; 13 nucleotides line up with TRBD2. There are 15 residues in the CDR3. V trimming: 8 bases; J trimming: 5 bases; junction bases outside the gene matches: 5. The germline V gene has CDR1 LNHDA and CDR2 SQIVND (reference sequence). CDR3 sequence: CASSLAGGGTGELFF. The CDR3 nucleotides read TGTGCCAGTTCACTAGCGGGAGGGGGGACCGGGGAGCTGTTTTTT.

This clone has just a few counts. The chain is built from TRBV18 and TRBJ2-3; 8 positions agree with TRBD2. The germline V gene encodes CDR1 KGHSH and CDR2 LQKENI. The CDR3 totals 16 residues. V dropped 3 bases and J dropped 2; count of bases not matched to a gene: 7. DNA for the CDR3: TGTGCCAGCTCACCTCCAACTAGCGGCTACACAGATACGCAGTATTTT. Protein: CASSPPTSGYTDTQYF.

Comment on this clone: One junction end disagrees with the germline gene, perhaps due to a read error. CDR3 region: CASRDRGLETQYF. CDR3 DNA: TGTGCCAGCCGTGACAGGGGGCTTGAGACCCAGTACTTC. This sequence joins TRBV6-1 and TRBJ2-5, with 10 bases fitting TRBD1. Germline CDR1 MNHNS, CDR2 SASEGT. This CDR3 comprises 13 residues.

Note on this clone: The same CDR3 arises from other DNA sequences in this sample as well. The chain is built from TRBV5-1 and TRBJ1-3; TRBD1 might be the D (6 bases). With 1 base removed from V and 2 bases from J, the gap between germline ends came to 13 bases. Germline CDR1 reads SGHRS; CDR2 reads YFSETQ. The CDR3 totals 16 residues. Here the CDR3 DNA reads TGCGCCAGCAGCTTGTATCCACAGGGCACTGGAAACACCATATATTTT. Its protein product is CASSLYPQGTGNTIYF.

This clone appeared a few times. The rearrangement uses TRBV6-1 and TRBJ2-3; possible D gene TRBD2, 6 bases. CDR1 and CDR2 (germline): MNHNS, SASEGT. Trimming cost V 3 bases and J 0 bases, with 13 bases left between them. The CDR3 loop spans 16 amino acids. Here the CDR3 DNA reads TGTGCCAGCAGTGACAGGGCAGGGACTAGCACAGATACGCAGTATTTT. Protein product: CASSDRAGTSTDTQYF.

This clone appeared a few times. V is TRBV5-1 and J is TRBJ1-3, with D perhaps TRBD1 (6 bases). Trimming stripped 0 bases from V and 3 bases from J, with 10 bases between. This CDR3 has 15 amino acids. Looked up from germline, CDR1 is SGHRS and CDR2 is YFSETQ. The CDR3 nucleotides are TGCGCCAGCAGCTTGGACAGGGCGTATGGAAACACCATATATTTT. Translated: CASSLDRAYGNTIYF.

The chain combines TRBV5-1 with TRBJ2-1; 7 nucleotides align to TRBD2. The CDR3 length is 15 residues. CDR1 is SGHRS and CDR2 is YFSETQ in the germline V gene. After removal of 1 base from V and 0 bases from J, the junction contained 1 base not matched to a gene. The CDR3 region has the DNA TGCGCCAGCAGCTTGACGGGAGGCTCCTACAATGAGCAGTTCTTC. This gives the protein CASSLTGGSYNEQFF.

The chain uses TRBV2 and TRBJ1-2; TRBD1 agrees at 9 bases. V shed 6 bases, J shed 5 bases, and the junction held 4 bases outside the gene matches. Germline values: CDR1 SNHLY, CDR2 FYNNEI. The CDR3 contains 13 residues. CDR3 DNA: TGTGCCAGCAGACAGGGGGCAGGTTATGGCTACACCTTC. Translated, it gives CASRQGAGYGYTF.

The chain combines TRBV24-1 with TRBJ2-1, with 7 bases fitting TRBD1. The CDR3 consists of 16 residues. Germline V gene lookup returns CDR1 KGHDR and CDR2 SFDVKD. V lost 0 bases to trimming and J lost 3 bases; unmatched junction nucleotides: 4. The CDR3 is CATSDLKQGHYNEQFF. In DNA, the CDR3 is TGTGCCACCAGTGATTTGAAACAGGGGCACTACAATGAGCAGTTCTTC.

J is TRBJ2-1 and V is TRBV14; D is possibly TRBD2 (5 bases). Per germline, CDR1 SGHDN and CDR2 FVKESK. Trimming removed 8 bases at V and 4 bases at J, with 6 bases between. The CDR3 is 11 residues long. The CDR3 nucleotides are TGTGCCAGCGGACTGTACAATGAGCAGTTCTTC. Amino acid sequence: CASGLYNEQFF. Full variable domain (outside the CDR3, taken from reference TRBV14 and TRBJ2-1): EAGVTQFPSHSVIEKGQTVTLRCDPISGHDNLYWYRRVMGKEIKFLLHFVKESKQDESGMPNNRFLAERTGGTYSTLKVQPAELEDSGVYFCASGLYNEQFFGPGTRLTVL.

This clone was picked up one time. The J gene is TRBJ2-6, the V gene TRBV5-1, with D possibly matching TRBD1 (5 bases). The CDR3 runs to 16 residues. Germline V gene lookup returns CDR1 SGHRS and CDR2 YFSETQ. V was shortened by 7 bases and J by 0 bases, with 14 bases between the two germline ends. This CDR3 reads CASSKDTSSGANVLTF. In DNA form, the CDR3 reads TGCGCCAGCTCGAAGGACACCAGCTCTGGGGCCAACGTCCTGACTTTC.